The clone carrying this T cell receptor beta chain was counted at least ten times. The CDR3 consists of 16 residues. The V and J ends lost 7 bases and 0 bases respectively, with 18 bases between them. CDR1 is MNHNS, CDR2 SASEGT, per germline. Patients chosen for sequencing had shown CD8+CD57+ cell expansion by flow cytometry. This sample was included in a study of CD8+CD57+ T cells in acquired aplastic anemia. CDR3 and TCR beta VDJ profiling relied on genomic DNA as the template. TCRdb called the reads again in MiXCR, with one record for every CDR3 protein. This table holds about 160,000 distinct CDR3 sequences, under 55% found once.

The sample consisted of sorted CD4+, CD8+, or CD8+CD57+ T cells (not recorded which) from PBMCs. The TCR was taken from a human donor with aplastic anemia. The chain has TRBV6-1 and TRBJ1-1; maybe TRBD1 (6 bases). The CDR3 region has the DNA TGTGCCAGCACTCCGGGGAATAGGGGGATGAACACTGAAGCTTTCTTT. Translated, it gives CASTPGNRGMNTEAFF.